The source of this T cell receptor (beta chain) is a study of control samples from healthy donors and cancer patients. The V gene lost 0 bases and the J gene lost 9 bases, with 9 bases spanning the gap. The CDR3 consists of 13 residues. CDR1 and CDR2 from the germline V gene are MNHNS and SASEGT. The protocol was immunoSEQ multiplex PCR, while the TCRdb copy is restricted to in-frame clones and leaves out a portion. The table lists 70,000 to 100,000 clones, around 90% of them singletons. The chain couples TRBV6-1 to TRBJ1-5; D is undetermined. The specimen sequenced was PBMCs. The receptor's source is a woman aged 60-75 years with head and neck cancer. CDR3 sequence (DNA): TGTGCCAGCAGTGAAGCTCGGATGCGGCCCCAGCATTTT. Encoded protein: CASSEARMRPQHF.